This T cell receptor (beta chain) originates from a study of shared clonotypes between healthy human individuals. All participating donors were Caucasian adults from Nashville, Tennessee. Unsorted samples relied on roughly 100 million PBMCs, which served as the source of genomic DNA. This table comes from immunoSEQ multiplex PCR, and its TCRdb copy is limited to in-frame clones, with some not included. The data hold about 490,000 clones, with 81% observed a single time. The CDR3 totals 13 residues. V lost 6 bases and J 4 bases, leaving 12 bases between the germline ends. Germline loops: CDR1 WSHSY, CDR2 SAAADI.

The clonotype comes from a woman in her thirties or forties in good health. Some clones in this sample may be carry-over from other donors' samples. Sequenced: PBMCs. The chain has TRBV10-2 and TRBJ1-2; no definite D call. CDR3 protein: CASRNPEGYGYTF. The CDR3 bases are TGCGCCAGCAGGAATCCGGAAGGCTATGGCTACACCTTC.